This T cell receptor (beta chain) was documented in a study of blood T cell repertoires in COVID-19. Across the study: The United States, Italy and Spain supplied acute and convalescent COVID-19 samples. The analysed material was cDNA or gDNA that came from T cells, B-cell-depleted T cells, or PBMCs.

Study processing details: Nucleated cell number was recorded as an estimate derived from reference gene primer amplification. Generated by immunoSEQ multiplex PCR, the TCRdb table keeps only in-frame clones and is missing some. The D gene and trimming were derived from the DNA, and the V and J assignments and clone size from that table. The data contain approximately 310,000 clones, roughly 87% of them seen just once; the ten biggest clones take up 1%. This clone was observed once. This CDR3 contains 15 residues. Germline CDR1 SGHDT, CDR2 YYEEEE. Trimming stripped 4 bases from V and 3 bases from J, with 17 bases between.

V gene TRBV5-6 combines with J gene TRBJ2-7, with D tentatively TRBD2 (7 bases). This sequence was found in a man aged 45-65 years with active or convalescent COVID-19. Source material: peripheral blood. The CDR3 DNA reads TGTGCCAGCAGCCCGGGGGCGGGGGCGGGCTACGAGCAGTACTTC. This sequence encodes CASSPGAGAGYEQYF.